The 28 T cell receptor beta chains below all came from one sample that was sequenced in a study of identical twins. TCRdb recomputed calls from the 5' RACE reads with MiXCR, one row per CDR3 protein. The data show about 1.7 million distinct CDR3 sequences, 32% seen once. Sequenced sample: cord blood. These receptors originate from a newborn girl in good health.

The count of this clonotype is one. At one end, the junction sequence differs from germline, possibly due to a read error. The chain has TRBV20-1 and TRBJ2-3; TRBD2 agrees at 8 bases. This CDR3 comprises 15 residues. Germline V gives CDR1 DFQATT, CDR2 SNEGSKA (reference sequence). Written as DNA, the CDR3 is TGCAGTGCTAGAGGGAGCGGGAGAGGCACAGATACGCACTATTTT. Translated: CSARGSGRGTDTHYF.

V is TRBV29-1 and J is TRBJ2-5; no definite D call. Trimming cost V 7 bases and J 3 bases, with 18 bases left between them. The CDR3 is made up of 14 amino acids. The germline V gene encodes CDR1 SQVTM and CDR2 ANQGSEA. This CDR3 is CSGLHGWAKETQYF. CDR3 nucleotides: TGCAGCGGTCTCCATGGGTGGGCGAAAGAGACCCAGTACTTC.

This clonotype has a handful of counts. The gene calls are TRBV6-6 and TRBJ2-5; D gene ambiguous. The DNA end is a closer match to TRBJ2-7, so the J assignment may be wrong. Looked up from germline, CDR1 is MNHNY and CDR2 is SVGAGI (reference sequence). The CDR3 totals 12 residues. The CDR3 DNA reads TGTGCCAGCACCACACCTTACCACGAGCAGTACTTC. Encoded protein: CASTTPYHEQYF.

V is TRBV2 and J is TRBJ2-3; tentatively, D is TRBD2 (5 bases). CDR1 and CDR2 from the germline V gene are SNHLY and FYNNEI. CDR3 length: 17 amino acids. Between the trimmed V and J ends, which lost 3 bases and 6 bases, there was a span of 22 bases. The CDR3, as DNA: TGTGCCAGCAGTGAGTGGGTAGCGAGTAACTTGGAGGATACGCAGTATTTT. Encoded protein: CASSEWVASNLEDTQYF.

This clonotype was detected only a few times. This CDR3 is CSARDQTGPLYEQYF. The CDR3 bases are TGCAGTGCTAGAGATCAGACAGGGCCCCTCTACGAGCAGTACTTC. V usage is TRBV20-1 and J usage is TRBJ2-4; 7 bases fit TRBD1. The better agreement between TRBJ2-7 and the DNA end casts doubt on the J call. Looked up from germline, CDR1 is DFQATT and CDR2 is SNEGSKA (reference sequence). This CDR3 spans 15 amino acids.

This clonotype was seen a few times. The V gene is TRBV27, the J gene TRBJ1-5; tentative D call: TRBD1 (5 bases). Germline lookup yields CDR1 MNHEY and CDR2 SMNVEV (reference sequence). The CDR3 is made up of 17 amino acids. V lost 5 bases and J lost 6, with 23 bases in between. CDR3 loop: CASSAHGPSGDGQPQHF. Here the CDR3 DNA reads TGTGCCAGCAGTGCCCATGGCCCATCCGGGGACGGTCAGCCCCAGCATTTT.

This clonotype showed up just a few times. V usage is TRBV20-1 and J usage is TRBJ1-3; TRBD1 is a possible D gene (6 bases). Trimming cost V 5 bases and J 2 bases, with 10 bases left between them. Germline values: CDR1 DFQATT, CDR2 SNEGSKA (reference sequence). The CDR3 has 13 residues. In nucleotides, the CDR3 is TGCAGTGCTCCCTCAGGGGCTGGAAACACCATATATTTT. Translated: CSAPSGAGNTIYF.

This sequence joins TRBV4-1 and TRBJ2-4, with D possibly being TRBD2 (6 bases). The V and J ends lost 4 bases and 3 bases respectively, with 19 bases between them. The CDR3 has 17 residues. Germline V gives CDR1 MGHRA, CDR2 YSYEKL. The CDR3 reads CASSPPGVRVDKNIQYF. The CDR3 DNA sequence: TGCGCCAGCAGCCCCCCGGGGGTCAGGGTTGACAAAAACATTCAGTACTTC.

The chain recombines TRBV20-1 with TRBJ2-4; D may be TRBD2 (6 bases). CDR1 is DFQATT, CDR2 SNEGSKA, per germline (reference sequence). V shed 5 bases and J shed 0 bases, with 14 bases lying between them. The CDR3 runs 15 residues. The CDR3 bases are TGCAGTGCTTACAATACGGGGGTAGCCAAAAACATTCAGTACTTC. Encoded protein: CSAYNTGVAKNIQYF.

The sample holds a few counts of this clonotype. J is TRBJ1-2 and V is TRBV2; 10 nucleotides agree with TRBD1. Germline V gene lookup returns CDR1 SNHLY and CDR2 FYNNEI. CDR3 length equals 14 residues. J gave up 5 bases and V 6 bases, and 6 bases lay outside the gene matches. The DNA of the CDR3 is TGTGCCAGCAGCGCCGGGGACAGGGGATATGGCTACACCTTC. Residues: CASSAGDRGYGYTF.

This clonotype showed up just a few times. The J gene is TRBJ2-3, the V gene TRBV20-1, with 11 bases identical to TRBD1. J gave up 5 bases and V 0 bases, and 7 bases lay outside the gene matches. This CDR3 region has 16 residues. The germline CDR1 and CDR2 sequences are DFQATT and SNEGSKA (reference sequence). The CDR3 nucleotides are TGCAGTGCTAGAGACCAGGGACAGGGGGTGAGAGATACGCAGTATTTT. Translation gives CSARDQGQGVRDTQYF.

This clonotype has just a few counts. The chain carries TRBV20-1 and TRBJ2-1; unclear D gene. Looked up from germline, CDR1 is DFQATT and CDR2 is SNEGSKA (reference sequence). Trimming took off 2 bases at V and 15 bases at J, with 14 bases between the two ends. The CDR3 is made up of 11 amino acids. CDR3 bases: TGCAGTGCTAGATTGCGACGGCTCCTGTTCTTC. This encodes CSARLRRLLFF.

This chain joins TRBV19 and TRBJ2-1; D gene uncertain. The V end lost 7 bases, the J end lost 6 bases, and 16 bases lay between the germline ends. CDR1 and CDR2 (germline): LNHDA, SQIVND (reference sequence). CDR3 length: 14 residues. The CDR3 is CASTRRQDSNEQFF. The CDR3 DNA follows: TGTGCCAGTACCCGACGGCAGGATTCCAATGAGCAGTTCTTC.

This rearrangement joins TRBV30 to TRBJ1-5; TRBD1 aligns across 7 bases. Germline V gene sequence: CDR1 GTSNPN, CDR2 SVGIG (reference sequence). The junction had 8 bases not matched to a gene; V was cut back by 3 bases and J by 6 bases. The CDR3 has 14 residues. CDR3 region: CAWRGQGGRQPQHF. The CDR3 nucleotides are TGTGCCTGGAGAGGGCAGGGGGGCCGTCAGCCCCAGCATTTT.

The J gene is TRBJ2-1, the V gene TRBV6-2 or TRBV6-3; the D gene is possibly TRBD1 (5 bases). Germline CDR1 MNHEY, CDR2 SVGEGT. There are 15 residues in the CDR3. V was clipped by 0 bases and J by 7 bases, with 13 bases between them. The DNA for the CDR3 is TGTGCCAGCAGTTACTCGATAACCAGGGCTAATGAGCAGTTCTTC. As protein: CASSYSITRANEQFF.

The CDR3, as DNA: TGTGCCAGCAGTTTCACCGGACGGCCTGAAGCTTTCTTT. Its protein is CASSFTGRPEAFF. This chain connects TRBV28 to TRBJ1-1; D unclear. CDR3 size: 13 residues. The ends were cut back, 3 bases at V and 6 bases at J, with 11 bases in the middle. Germline V gene sequence: CDR1 MDHEN, CDR2 SYDVKM.

This clonotype was observed at least ten times. The rearrangement uses TRBV27 and TRBJ2-3; D not certain. CDR3 length equals 12 residues. The V end was cut by 6 bases, the J end by 5 bases, with 9 bases between. Germline CDR1 MNHEY, CDR2 SMNVEV (reference sequence). The CDR3 protein is CASRRPGDTQYF. CDR3 nucleotide sequence: TGTGCCAGCAGGCGCCCCGGAGATACGCAGTATTTT.

The rearrangement joins TRBV5-4 to TRBJ1-1, with TRBD1 as a possible D gene (5 bases). V was clipped by 0 bases and J by 3 bases, with 12 bases between them. In germline, CDR1 is SGHNT, CDR2 YYREEE (reference sequence). The CDR3 spans 15 residues. The CDR3 here is CASSLARGRDTEAFF. In nucleotides, the CDR3 is TGTGCCAGCAGCTTGGCGAGGGGTCGGGACACTGAAGCTTTCTTT.

The chain links TRBV6-1 to TRBJ2-7, with 9 bases matching TRBD1. The CDR3 sequence is 15 residues long. Germline lookup yields CDR1 MNHNS and CDR2 SASEGT. CDR3 DNA: TGTGGATCGGGACAGGGCTCTTCGCTCTCCTACGAGCAGTACTTC. As protein: CGSGQGSSLSYEQYF.

The V and J genes are TRBV27 and TRBJ1-5, with a weak D call TRBD1 (6 bases). Germline loops: CDR1 MNHEY, CDR2 SMNVEV (reference sequence). The CDR3 covers 15 residues. Deletions cut 4 bases from V and 4 bases from J, with 14 bases between. The DNA for the CDR3 is TGTGCCAGCAGTTCGGGGGCCTTGTGGAATCAGCCCCAGCATTTT. This sequence encodes CASSSGALWNQPQHF.

This clonotype was seen at least ten times. The chain employs TRBV7-9 and TRBJ1-2; D gene ambiguous. Trimming left V 6 bases short and J 3 bases short, with 11 bases between. The CDR3 has 13 amino acids. CDR1 SEHNR and CDR2 FQNEAQ come from the germline V gene (reference sequence). The CDR3 DNA is TGTGCCAGCAGTTTATACGGGGACTATGGCTACACCTTC. As protein: CASSLYGDYGYTF.

This clonotype was seen a few times. The V call is TRBV5-5, the J call TRBJ1-1; TRBD1 is a possible D gene (5 bases). Trimming stripped 8 bases from V and 0 bases from J, with 20 bases between. CDR1 and CDR2 from the germline V gene are SGHKS and YYEKEE (reference sequence). The CDR3 is made up of 16 amino acids. The CDR3 coding sequence is TGTGCCAGGAATACGCGGGACTGCTCCATGAACACTGAAGCTTTCTTT. Residues: CARNTRDCSMNTEAFF.

There are a few counts of this clonotype. This rearrangement joins TRBV12-3 or TRBV12-4 to TRBJ2-4; D ambiguous. The CDR3 has 16 residues. Trimming pared 2 bases from V and 4 bases from J, leaving 15 bases between. The CDR3 protein is CASSLRGVGYKNIQYF. CDR3 sequence (DNA): TGTGCCAGCAGTTTAAGAGGCGTCGGATATAAAAACATTCAGTACTTC.

The chain employs TRBV20-1 and TRBJ2-3; D possibly corresponds to TRBD2 (5 bases). V shed 0 bases and J shed 10 bases, with 17 bases lying between them. Germline CDR1 reads DFQATT; CDR2 reads SNEGSKA (reference sequence). This CDR3 region has 14 residues. In DNA form, the CDR3 reads TGCAGTGCTAGAGAGCCCTCGGGTAGCGATCCGCAGTATTTT. This encodes CSAREPSGSDPQYF.

This clonotype has just a few counts. CDR3 DNA sequence: TGTGCCAGCGACTGGGGACTAGCGGGGACTTACAATGAGCAGTTCTTC. Translating gives CASDWGLAGTYNEQFF. This rearrangement joins TRBV6-6 to TRBJ2-1; 13 nucleotides agree with TRBD2. CDR1 is MNHNY and CDR2 is SVGAGI in the germline V gene (reference sequence). This CDR3 is 16 amino acids long. V was clipped by 8 bases and J by 4 bases; unmatched bases: 8.

The CDR3 sequence: CAISVGHSGNTIYF. The CDR3 region has the DNA TGTGCCATCAGTGTGGGACACTCTGGAAACACCATATATTTT. The genes are TRBV10-3 and TRBJ1-3; D is possibly TRBD1 (6 bases). Trimming shortened V by 4 bases and J by 0 bases, and 7 bases separated the two germline ends. The CDR3 runs to 14 residues. Per germline, CDR1 ENHRY and CDR2 SYGVKD.

This clonotype was seen ten or more times. The chain combines TRBV6-6 with TRBJ2-5, with D possibly called TRBD1 or TRBD2 (5 bases each). CDR1 and CDR2 from the germline V gene are MNHNY and SVGAGI (reference sequence). V dropped 0 bases and J dropped 2 bases, with 7 bases sitting between them. The CDR3 runs to 14 residues. CDR3 DNA: TGTGCCAGCAGTTACTCCGGGGCTCAAGAGACCCAGTACTTC. This sequence encodes CASSYSGAQETQYF.

This clonotype turned up a few times. The chain employs TRBV6-5 and TRBJ2-2; maybe TRBD2 (5 bases). The germline gives CDR1 MNHEY, CDR2 SVGAGI. V was trimmed by 0 bases and J by 2 bases, leaving 7 bases between them. The CDR3 sequence is 15 residues long. The CDR3 nucleotides are TGTGCCAGCAGTTACTCGAGGACTAACACCGGGGAGCTGTTTTTT. Translating gives CASSYSRTNTGELFF.